The clone carrying this T cell receptor (beta chain) was picked up many times. Its antigen remains unidentified. Germline loops: CDR1 SQVTM, CDR2 ANQGSEA. The CDR3 sequence is 14 residues long. The V end lost 7 bases, the J end lost 1 base, and 16 bases lay between the germline ends. This entry comes from a study of early T cells in non-severe SARS-CoV-2 infection. Study information: Bulk RNA taken from unsorted whole blood was sequenced, leaving chains unpaired.

Study-wide results and caveats: Using VDJdb, the matching emphasized anti-spike CD8 responses while missing private and CD4 specificities.

cDNA molecules, individually, were tagged with unique molecular identifiers. TCRdb reanalysed the 5' RACE reads using MiXCR and keeps one entry per CDR3 protein. The table records over 55,000 distinct CDR3 sequences, less than 9.5% of them present only once. Sequenced: whole blood. The source of this sequence is an adult who was a healthcare worker with PCR-confirmed SARS-CoV-2 infection or an uninfected control (not recorded which). V is TRBV29-1 and J is TRBJ1-1; D ambiguous. The CDR3 sequence is CSADLGSSNTEAFF. The CDR3 DNA is TGCAGCGCCGACCTTGGATCGTCGAACACTGAAGCTTTCTTT.